This T cell receptor (beta chain) was captured in a study of memory CD4+ T cells and cytomegalovirus serostatus. Findings and limits, study-wide: Of 150 to 200 reported CMV TCRbeta sequences, 65 to 85 were found in memory CD4+ repertoires. Repertoires predicted CMV serostatus with median bootstrapped AUC of approximately 0.94.

Only in-frame clones appear in the TCRdb table, and some are missing; sequencing was by immunoSEQ multiplex PCR. Of around 88,000 clones listed, 80% are singletons. Regarding this clone: Its specificity is not known.

The sort gate was single viable CD3+CD4+CD8-CD45RO+ cells for memory CD4+ T cells. CD4+ T cells were isolated by positive magnetic selection. The source is an adult in good health and CMV-seropositive. Input material: memory CD4+ T cells from blood.

CDR3 bases: TGTGCCAGCTCACCACGAAGGGAGGGGACCCAGTACTTC. Amino acid sequence: CASSPRREGTQYF. The V and J genes are TRBV18 and TRBJ2-5; 7 bases fit TRBD2. Germline CDR1 is KGHSH and CDR2 is LQKENI. V trimming: 1 base; J trimming: 7 bases; junction bases outside the gene matches: 3. The CDR3 has 13 amino acids.